What follows are 8 T cell receptor beta chains derived from one specimen sequenced in a study of T-cell memory formation after mild COVID-19. TCRdb analysed the 5' RACE reads with MiXCR anew, one entry per CDR3 protein. The data hold 190,000 or so distinct CDR3 sequences, with 27% observed a single time. Material for sequencing was PBMCs or a T cell subset sorted from them (not recorded which). Receptor source: an adult woman who had mild COVID-19 (a few samples of this study predate the infection). Cell type and time point are not known.

This clonotype turned up a few times. The V and J genes are TRBV12-3 or TRBV12-4 and TRBJ2-2; D might be TRBD1 (6 bases). The CDR3 extends over 16 amino acids. Trimming shortened V by 4 bases and J by 2 bases, and 14 bases separated the two germline ends. DNA of the CDR3: TGTGCCAGCAGTTCCAACAGGGACACTAACACCGGGGAGCTGTTTTTT. This gives the protein CASSSNRDTNTGELFF.

This clonotype was seen only a few times. The V call is TRBV4-2, the J call TRBJ1-2, with 7 bases identical to TRBD1. This CDR3 is 17 amino acids long. Germline loops: CDR1 LGHNA, CDR2 YNFKEQ. V was pared by 2 bases and J by 4 bases, with 13 bases of the junction left unmatched. CDR3 loop: CASSQPIPGQLIYGYTF. The CDR3 bases are TGTGCCAGCAGCCAACCAATACCGGGACAGTTAATCTATGGCTACACCTTC.

The chain combines TRBV15 with TRBJ2-5; 7 positions match TRBD1. Germline V gene lookup returns CDR1 LNHNV and CDR2 YYDKDF (reference sequence). CDR3 length equals 13 residues. Losses at the gene ends were 9 bases for V and 5 bases for J; bases not matched to a gene: 9. The CDR3 region is CATSPRQGETQYF. The CDR3 bases are TGTGCCACATCGCCCCGACAGGGTGAGACCCAGTACTTC.

The J gene is TRBJ1-5, the V gene TRBV5-5; D is undetermined. This CDR3 is built from 16 residues. In germline, CDR1 is SGHKS, CDR2 YYEKEE (reference sequence). V was trimmed by 4 bases and J by 1 base, leaving 15 bases between them. CDR3 coding DNA: TGTGCCAGCAGCCCGGGGTCGACGTCGAGCAATCAGCCCCAGCATTTT. It is translated as CASSPGSTSSNQPQHF.

This clonotype was observed a handful of times. The rearrangement uses TRBV7-6 and TRBJ1-3, with 11 nucleotides matching TRBD1. CDR1 and CDR2 from the germline V gene are SGHVS and FNYEAQ. V trimming: 5 bases; J trimming: 4 bases; junction bases outside the gene matches: 13. The CDR3 loop spans 18 amino acids. CDR3 DNA: TGTGCCAGCAGCCTGAGCAGCGGACAGGGGGCGAAAGGAAACACCATATATTTT. Protein sequence: CASSLSSGQGAKGNTIYF.

The CDR3 coding sequence is TGTGCCAGCAGTGGCCTCCGGGACAGGGGGATGGGGACCCAGTACTTC. Translation: CASSGLRDRGMGTQYF. The genes are TRBV12-3 or TRBV12-4 and TRBJ2-5; 11 nucleotides match TRBD1. J lost 7 bases, V lost 5 bases, and 12 bases had no gene match. The CDR3 contains 16 residues.

This chain links TRBV18 with TRBJ2-5; 7 nucleotides line up with TRBD2. This CDR3 has 14 amino acids. The germline CDR1 and CDR2 sequences are KGHSH and LQKENI. The J segment lost 2 bases and the V segment lost 3 bases, leaving 3 bases of the junction unmatched. The CDR3, as DNA: TGTGCCAGCTCACCGGGACTAACTCAAGAGACCCAGTACTTC. It codes for CASSPGLTQETQYF.

This clonotype was detected a few times. The chain recombines TRBV7-8 with TRBJ1-2; D possibly corresponds to TRBD1 (5 bases). Germline assignment: CDR1 SGHVS and CDR2 FQNEAQ. The V end was cut by 3 bases, the J end by 4 bases, with 12 bases between. This CDR3 is built from 14 residues. In nucleotides, the CDR3 is TGTGCCAGCAGCTTGGGGGTAGTTATCTATGGCTACACCTTC. Protein product: CASSLGVVIYGYTF.